The rows below give T cell receptor beta chains drawn from one sample of a study of blood T cell repertoires in COVID-19. The table came from immunoSEQ multiplex PCR; TCRdb's copy has only in-frame clones and leaves some out. The profile shows over 150,000 clones, 85% of them singletons. Sample: peripheral blood. These receptors came from an elderly woman with COVID-19, enrolled during active disease. Each CDR3 is given with its conserved first and last residue. Each record gives: D gene, J gene, V gene, clone size, CDR3 protein, CDR3 DNA. The D gene is left open where the match is weak. Not all rows give a size; the values are once, few, many and, for expanded clones, a class.

>TRBD1|TRBJ2-4|TRBV5-1|.
CASRPMTGGDIQYF
TGCGCCAGCAGACCGATGACAGGGGGAGACATTCAGTACTTC
>.|TRBJ2-7|TRBV11-2|.
CASSLAGEVEQYF
TGTGCCAGCAGCTTAGCGGGGGAGGTCGAGCAGTACTTC
>TRBD1|TRBJ1-5|TRBV18|.
CASSPGTANQPQHF
TGTGCCAGCTCACCGGGGACAGCTAATCAGCCCCAGCATTTT
>.|TRBJ2-6|TRBV9|.
CASSVDSSGANVLTF
TGTGCCAGCAGCGTAGACAGCTCTGGGGCCAACGTCCTGACTTTC
>.|TRBJ1-6|TRBV2|.
CAGRAEVASPLHF
TGTGCCGGTAGGGCGGAGGTGGCCTCACCCCTCCACTTT
>.|TRBJ2-5|TRBV5-1|.
CASSLVAGKSQETQYF
TGCGCCAGCAGCTTGGTGGCAGGGAAGTCCCAAGAGACCCAGTACTTC
>TRBD1|TRBJ1-2|TRBV27|once
CASSFGGQRNYGYTF
TGTGCCAGCAGTTTTGGGGGACAGAGAAACTATGGCTACACCTTC
>.|TRBJ1-4|TRBV6-5|.
CASRPSTGAREKLFF
TGTGCCAGCAGACCTTCAACAGGTGCTAGGGAAAAACTGTTTTTT
>TRBD1|TRBJ2-3|TRBV29-1|once
CSTARGRGTDTQYF
TGCAGCACCGCCAGGGGGCGCGGCACAGATACGCAGTATTTT
>.|TRBJ2-1|TRBV3-1/TRBV3-2|.
CASSQGGRGQFF
TGTGCCAGCAGCCAAGGGGGGCGAGGGCAGTTCTTC
>.|TRBJ1-5|TRBV28|.
CASSSADYSNQPQHF
TGTGCCAGCAGTTCGGCAGACTATAGCAATCAGCCCCAGCATTTT
>.|TRBJ2-7|TRBV4-2|.
CASSQSSGEQYF
TGTGCCAGCAGCCAAAGCAGCGGAGAGCAGTACTTC
>TRBD1|TRBJ2-2|TRBV15|.
CATSLQGSHTGELFF
TGTGCCACCAGCCTACAGGGGTCTCACACCGGGGAGCTGTTTTTT
>.|TRBJ2-7|TRBV6-1|.
CASSETVSYEQYF
TGTGCCAGCAGTGAAACGGTTTCCTACGAGCAGTACTTC
>.|TRBJ2-1|TRBV7-9|.
CASSPNPGTYLQYEQFF
TGTGCCAGCAGTCCAAACCCCGGGACTTACCTACAATATGAGCAGTTCTTC
>TRBD2|TRBJ2-3|TRBV5-1|.
CASSPQLAGGPDTQYF
TGCGCCAGCAGCCCCCAGCTAGCGGGGGGGCCGGATACGCAGTATTTT
>.|TRBJ2-1|TRBV19|.
CASSADGDYNEQFF
TGTGCCAGTAGCGCGGACGGGGACTACAATGAGCAGTTCTTC
>TRBD2|TRBJ2-1|TRBV5-1|.
CASSLVTSGVDEQFF
TGCGCCAGCAGCTTGGTCACTAGCGGGGTCGATGAGCAGTTCTTC
>.|TRBJ2-7|TRBV11-2|.
CASSPSLPYEQYF
TGTGCCAGCTCGCCATCACTCCCCTACGAGCAGTACTTC
>.|TRBJ1-2|TRBV29-1|.
CSVPVGGVYGYTF
TGCAGCGTTCCTGTGGGGGGGGTCTATGGCTACACCTTC
>.|TRBJ2-2|TRBV19|.
CASNVAANTGELFF
TGTGCCAGTAACGTAGCGGCGAACACCGGGGAGCTGTTTTTT
>TRBD2|TRBJ2-3|TRBV20-1|once
CSASYSGGAFGTDTQYF
TGCAGTGCTAGTTATAGCGGGGGGGCGTTCGGCACAGATACGCAGTATTTT
>TRBD1|TRBJ2-7|TRBV7-2|.
CASSLAGGDSPYEQYF
TGTGCCAGCAGCCTAGCTGGTGGGGACAGCCCCTACGAGCAGTACTTC
>TRBD2|TRBJ2-7|TRBV6-5|.
CASSTSVGGEYEQYF
TGTGCCAGCAGCACCTCGGTGGGAGGGGAGTACGAGCAGTACTTC
>.|TRBJ2-7|TRBV7-9|few
CASSSVGREQYF
TGTGCCAGCAGCTCAGTGGGCCGGGAGCAGTACTTC
>TRBD1|TRBJ1-1|TRBV6-5|.
CASSYGGTGGAFF
TGTGCCAGCAGTTACGGGGGGACAGGGGGAGCTTTCTTT
>.|TRBJ1-1|TRBV19|once
CAIMQTGTFAEAFF
TGTGCCATAATGCAGACAGGTACCTTCGCTGAAGCTTTCTTT
>TRBD1|TRBJ1-6|TRBV7-9|.
CASSGGTGKNSPLHF
TGTGCCAGCAGCGGAGGGACAGGGAAAAATTCACCCCTCCACTTT
>.|TRBJ1-1|TRBV9|few
CASSAGVNTEAFF
TGTGCCAGCAGCGCAGGGGTGAACACTGAAGCTTTCTTT
>TRBD2|TRBJ2-5|TRBV7-9|.
CASSLARTSGGAEETQYF
TGTGCCAGCAGCTTGGCCCGGACTAGCGGGGGGGCTGAGGAGACCCAGTACTTC
>.|TRBJ1-2|TRBV6-5|.
CASSTGGVYGYTF
TGTGCCAGCAGTACTGGGGGGGTGTATGGCTACACCTTC
>.|TRBJ2-5|TRBV6-5|.
CASSLGRGHLGETQYF
TGTGCCAGCAGTTTGGGTAGGGGCCATTTAGGGGAGACCCAGTACTTC
>TRBD1|TRBJ1-1|TRBV15|.
CATSGDGQGNTEAFF
TGTGCCACCAGCGGAGATGGACAGGGGAACACTGAAGCTTTCTTT
>TRBD2|TRBJ2-2|TRBV27|.
CASRRLAGSGELFF
TGTGCCAGCCGGAGACTAGCGGGCTCCGGGGAGCTGTTTTTT
>.|TRBJ2-5|TRBV13|.
CASSFAGLLRKETQYF
TGTGCCAGCAGCTTTGCGGGGCTACTCAGAAAAGAGACCCAGTACTTC
>.|TRBJ1-4|TRBV5-1|.
CASSLIHLGDEKLFF
TGCGCCAGCAGCTTGATCCATTTAGGAGATGAAAAACTGTTTTTT
>.|TRBJ1-4|TRBV9|.
CASSVQAGTNEKLFF
TGTGCCAGCAGCGTTCAGGCAGGGACTAATGAAAAACTGTTTTTT